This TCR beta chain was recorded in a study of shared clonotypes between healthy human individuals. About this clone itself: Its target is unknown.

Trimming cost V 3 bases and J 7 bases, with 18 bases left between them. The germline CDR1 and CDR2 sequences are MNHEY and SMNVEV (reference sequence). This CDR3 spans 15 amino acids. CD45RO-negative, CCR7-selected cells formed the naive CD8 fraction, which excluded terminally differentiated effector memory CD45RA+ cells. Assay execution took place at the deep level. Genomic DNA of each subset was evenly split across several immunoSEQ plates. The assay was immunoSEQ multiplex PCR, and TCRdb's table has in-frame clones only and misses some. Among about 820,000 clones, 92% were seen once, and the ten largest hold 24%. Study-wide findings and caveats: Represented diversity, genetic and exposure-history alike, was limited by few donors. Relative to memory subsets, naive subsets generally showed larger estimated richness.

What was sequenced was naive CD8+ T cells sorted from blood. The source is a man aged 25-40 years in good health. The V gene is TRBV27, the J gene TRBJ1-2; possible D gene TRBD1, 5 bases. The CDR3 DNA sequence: TGTGCCAGCAGTTTCCTACAGGCTGGGGGGGTTGGCTACACCTTC. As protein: CASSFLQAGGVGYTF.